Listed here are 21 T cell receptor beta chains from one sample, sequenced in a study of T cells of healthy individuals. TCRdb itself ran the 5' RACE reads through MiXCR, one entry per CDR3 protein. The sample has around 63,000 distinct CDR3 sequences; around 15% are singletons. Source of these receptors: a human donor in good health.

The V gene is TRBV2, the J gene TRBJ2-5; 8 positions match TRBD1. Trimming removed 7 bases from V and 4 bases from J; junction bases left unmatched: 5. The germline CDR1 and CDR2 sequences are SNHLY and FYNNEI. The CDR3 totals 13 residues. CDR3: CASTGQGGETQYF. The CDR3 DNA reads TGTGCCAGCACCGGACAGGGAGGAGAGACCCAGTACTTC. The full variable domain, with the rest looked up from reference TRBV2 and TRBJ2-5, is EPEVTQTPSHQVTQMGQEVILRCVPISNHLYFYWYRQILGQKVEFLVSFYNNEISEKSEIFDDQFSVERPDGSNFTLKIRSTKLEDSAMYFCASTGQGGETQYFGPGTRLLVL.

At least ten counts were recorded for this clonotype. CDR3 amino acids: CASRTGFSTNEKLFF. The CDR3 coding sequence is TGTGCCAGCAGGACAGGGTTCTCAACTAATGAAAAACTGTTTTTT. This chain connects TRBV2 to TRBJ1-4; 7 bases are shared with TRBD1. Per germline, CDR1 SNHLY and CDR2 FYNNEI. This CDR3 is 15 amino acids long. V lost 6 bases to trimming and J lost 0 bases; unmatched junction nucleotides: 4.

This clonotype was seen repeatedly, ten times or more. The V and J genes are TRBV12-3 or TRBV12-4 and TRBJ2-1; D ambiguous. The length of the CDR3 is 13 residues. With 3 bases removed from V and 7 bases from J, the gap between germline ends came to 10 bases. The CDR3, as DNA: TGTGCCAGCAGTTTGCCACCAGTAAATGAGCAGTTCTTC. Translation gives CASSLPPVNEQFF.

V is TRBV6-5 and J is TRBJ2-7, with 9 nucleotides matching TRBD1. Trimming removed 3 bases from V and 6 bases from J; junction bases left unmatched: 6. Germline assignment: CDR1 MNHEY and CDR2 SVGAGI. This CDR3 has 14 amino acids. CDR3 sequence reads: CASSYSGQGPEQYF. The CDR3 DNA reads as TGTGCCAGCAGTTATTCGGGACAGGGCCCCGAGCAGTACTTC.

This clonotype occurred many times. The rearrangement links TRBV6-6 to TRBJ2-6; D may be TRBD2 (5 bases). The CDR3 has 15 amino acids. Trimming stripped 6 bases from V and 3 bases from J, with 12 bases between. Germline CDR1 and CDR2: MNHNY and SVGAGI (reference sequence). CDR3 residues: CASSTKGSGANVLTF. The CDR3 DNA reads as TGTGCCAGCAGCACTAAAGGGAGTGGGGCCAACGTCCTGACTTTC.

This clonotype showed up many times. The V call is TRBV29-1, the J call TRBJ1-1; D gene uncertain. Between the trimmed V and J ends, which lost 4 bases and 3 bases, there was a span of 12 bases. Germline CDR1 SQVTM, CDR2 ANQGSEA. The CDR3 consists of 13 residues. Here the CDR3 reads CSVGVRGDTEAFF. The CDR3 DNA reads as TGCAGCGTTGGTGTCCGCGGGGACACTGAAGCTTTCTTT.

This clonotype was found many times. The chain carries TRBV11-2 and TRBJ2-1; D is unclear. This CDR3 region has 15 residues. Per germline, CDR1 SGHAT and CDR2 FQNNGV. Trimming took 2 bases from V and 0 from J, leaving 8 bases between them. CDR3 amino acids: CASSLLGLSYNEQFF. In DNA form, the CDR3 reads TGTGCCAGCAGCTTATTAGGCCTCTCCTACAATGAGCAGTTCTTC.

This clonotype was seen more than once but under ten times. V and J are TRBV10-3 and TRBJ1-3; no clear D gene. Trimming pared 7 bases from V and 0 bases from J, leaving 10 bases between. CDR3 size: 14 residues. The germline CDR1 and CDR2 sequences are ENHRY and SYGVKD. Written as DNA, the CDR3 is TGTGCCATCACCCAATCCAACTCTGGAAACACCATATATTTT. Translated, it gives CAITQSNSGNTIYF.

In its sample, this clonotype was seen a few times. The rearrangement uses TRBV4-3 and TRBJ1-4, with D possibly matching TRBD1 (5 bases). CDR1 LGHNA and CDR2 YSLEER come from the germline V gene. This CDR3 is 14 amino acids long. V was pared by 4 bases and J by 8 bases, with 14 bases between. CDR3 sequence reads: CASSRDLSKEKLFF. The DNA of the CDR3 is TGCGCCAGCAGCCGGGACCTCTCAAAGGAAAAACTGTTTTTT.

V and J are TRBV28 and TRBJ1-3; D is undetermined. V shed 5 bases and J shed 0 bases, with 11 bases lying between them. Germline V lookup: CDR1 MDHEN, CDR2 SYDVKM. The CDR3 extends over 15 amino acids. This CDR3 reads CASSLSVDSGNTIYF. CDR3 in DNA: TGTGCCAGCAGTCTCTCCGTGGACTCTGGAAACACCATATATTTT. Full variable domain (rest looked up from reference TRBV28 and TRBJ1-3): DVKVTQSSRYLVKRTGEKVFLECVQDMDHENMFWYRQDPGLGLRLIYFSYDVKMKEKGDIPEGYSVSREKKERFSLILESASTNQTSMYLCASSLSVDSGNTIYFGEGSWLTVV.

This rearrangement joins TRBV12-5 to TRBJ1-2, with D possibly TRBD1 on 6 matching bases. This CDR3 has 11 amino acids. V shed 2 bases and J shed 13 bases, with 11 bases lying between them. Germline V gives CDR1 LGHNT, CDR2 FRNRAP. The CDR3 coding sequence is TGTGCTAGTGGTTTGCCTCGGACAGTCACCTTC. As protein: CASGLPRTVTF.

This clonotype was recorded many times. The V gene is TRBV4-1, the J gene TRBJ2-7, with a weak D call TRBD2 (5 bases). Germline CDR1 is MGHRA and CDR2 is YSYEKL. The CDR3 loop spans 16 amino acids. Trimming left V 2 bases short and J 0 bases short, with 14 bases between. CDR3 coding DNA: TGCGCCAGCAGCCAAAGAGAGGGCACGGTCTCCTACGAGCAGTACTTC. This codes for CASSQREGTVSYEQYF.

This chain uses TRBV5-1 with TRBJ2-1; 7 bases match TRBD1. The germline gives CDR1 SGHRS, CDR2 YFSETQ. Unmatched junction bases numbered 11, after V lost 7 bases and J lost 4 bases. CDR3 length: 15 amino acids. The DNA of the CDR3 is TGCGCCAGCTTTCAAACCGGGACAGCATACAATGAGCAGTTCTTC. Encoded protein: CASFQTGTAYNEQFF.

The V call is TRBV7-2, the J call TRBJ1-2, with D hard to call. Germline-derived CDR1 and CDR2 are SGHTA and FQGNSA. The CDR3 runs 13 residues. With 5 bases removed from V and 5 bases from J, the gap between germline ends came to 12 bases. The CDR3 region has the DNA TGTGCCAGCAGCCCCGGAGGGAGGTATGGCTACACCTTC. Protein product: CASSPGGRYGYTF.

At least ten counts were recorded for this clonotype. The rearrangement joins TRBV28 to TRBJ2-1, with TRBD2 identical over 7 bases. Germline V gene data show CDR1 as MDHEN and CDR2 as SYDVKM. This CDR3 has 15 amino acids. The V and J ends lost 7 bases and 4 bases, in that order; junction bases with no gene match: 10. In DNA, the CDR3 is TGTGCCAGCACTTCTCTAGCGGATACTTACAATGAGCAGTTCTTC. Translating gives CASTSLADTYNEQFF.

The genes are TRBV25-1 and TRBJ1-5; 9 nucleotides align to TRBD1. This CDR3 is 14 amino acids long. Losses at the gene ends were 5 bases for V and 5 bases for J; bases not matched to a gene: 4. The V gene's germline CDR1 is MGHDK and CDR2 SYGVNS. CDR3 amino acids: CASSPGQGHQPQHF. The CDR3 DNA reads TGTGCCAGCAGTCCTGGACAGGGGCATCAGCCCCAGCATTTT. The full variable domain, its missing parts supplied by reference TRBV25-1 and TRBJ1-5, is EADIYQTPRYLVIGTGKKITLECSQTMGHDKMYWYQQDPGMELHLIHYSYGVNSTEKGDLSSESTVSRIRTEHFPLTLESARPSHTSQYLCASSPGQGHQPQHFGDGTRLSIL.

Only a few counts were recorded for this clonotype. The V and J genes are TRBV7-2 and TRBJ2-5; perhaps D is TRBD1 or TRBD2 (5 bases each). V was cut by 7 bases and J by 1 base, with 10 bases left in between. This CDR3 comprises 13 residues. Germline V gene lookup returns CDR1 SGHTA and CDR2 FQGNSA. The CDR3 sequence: CASTGTVQETQYF. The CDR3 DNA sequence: TGTGCCAGCACAGGGACGGTCCAAGAGACCCAGTACTTC.

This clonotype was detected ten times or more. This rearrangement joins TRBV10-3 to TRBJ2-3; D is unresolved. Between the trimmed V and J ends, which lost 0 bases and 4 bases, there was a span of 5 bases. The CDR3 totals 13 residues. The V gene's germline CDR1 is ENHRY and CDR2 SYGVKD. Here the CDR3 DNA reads TGTGCCATCAGTGAGTCTGGGGCAGATACGCAGTATTTT. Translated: CAISESGADTQYF.

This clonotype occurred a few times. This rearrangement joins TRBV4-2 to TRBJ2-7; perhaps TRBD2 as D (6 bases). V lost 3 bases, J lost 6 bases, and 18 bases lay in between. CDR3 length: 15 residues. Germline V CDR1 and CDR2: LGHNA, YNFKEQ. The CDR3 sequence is CASSQGAGYLSEQYF. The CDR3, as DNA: TGTGCCAGCAGCCAGGGCGCGGGATATCTCTCCGAGCAGTACTTC.

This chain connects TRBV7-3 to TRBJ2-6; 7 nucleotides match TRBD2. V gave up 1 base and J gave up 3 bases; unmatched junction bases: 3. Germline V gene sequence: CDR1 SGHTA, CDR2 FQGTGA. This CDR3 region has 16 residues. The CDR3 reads CASSLSGGFGANVLTF. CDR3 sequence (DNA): TGTGCCAGCAGCTTAAGCGGGGGTTTTGGGGCCAACGTCCTGACTTTC.

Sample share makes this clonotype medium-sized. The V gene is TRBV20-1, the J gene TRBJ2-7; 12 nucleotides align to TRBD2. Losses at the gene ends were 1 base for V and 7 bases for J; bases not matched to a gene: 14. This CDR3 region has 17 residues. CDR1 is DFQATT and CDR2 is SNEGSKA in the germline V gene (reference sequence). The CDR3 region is CSARAPGTSGSYREQYF. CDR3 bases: TGCAGTGCTAGAGCCCCCGGGACTAGCGGGTCATACAGGGAGCAGTACTTC.